This is a list of T cell receptor beta chains from one sample in a study of blood T cells in healthy people across ages. TCRdb re-derived calls from the 5' RACE reads in MiXCR, one entry per CDR3 protein. This repertoire shows hundreds of thousands of distinct CDR3 sequences, approximately 60% found once; its top ten account for roughly 25%. What was sequenced was blood. All receptors derive from a man between 35 and 55 years old in good health. Each CDR3 is given with its conserved first and last residue. A D gene is named only where the DNA matches it firmly. The size entry is marked missing in some rows and otherwise reads once, few, many or a size class.

d_call	v_call	clone_size	j_call	cdr3_nt	cdr3_aa
-	TRBV28	-	TRBJ2-5	TGTGCCAGCAGTGGCAGGGGGGGGGTAGACCAAGAGACCCAGTACTTC	CASSGRGGVDQETQYF
TRBD1	TRBV5-1	once	TRBJ2-1	TGCGCCGGCAGCTTGGGGCAGGGGGCGAATTATGGGCAGTTCTTC	CAGSLGQGANYGQFF
TRBD2	TRBV28	-	TRBJ2-7	TGTGCCAGCAGTTCGCTAGCGGGAGTAGTCTACGAGCAGTACTTC	CASSSLAGVVYEQYF
-	TRBV21-1	-	TRBJ2-5	TGTGCCAGCAGCAAGGGCGGGCGAGAGACCCAGTACTTC	CASSKGGRETQYF
-	TRBV28	few	TRBJ1-2	TGTGCCAGCAGCCCACTGAGTGGGGGGATAACTAACTATGGCTACACCTTC	CASSPLSGGITNYGYTF
-	TRBV29-1	-	TRBJ2-7	TGCAGCGTTGAGAAGACAGATTCCTCCTACGAGCAGTACTTC	CSVEKTDSSYEQYF
-	TRBV6-5	few	TRBJ2-7	TGTGCCAGCACCACAGCCTACGAGCAGTACTTC	CASTTAYEQYF
-	TRBV5-1	-	TRBJ1-2	TGCGCCAGCAGCTCGCTCGGACAAAACTATGGCTACACCTTC	CASSSLGQNYGYTF
-	TRBV29-1	few	TRBJ2-3	TGCAGCGTTGAACCCGGCCGCACCGAGCAGTATTTT	CSVEPGRTEQYF
-	TRBV7-2	few	TRBJ2-3	TGTGCCAGCAGCTTGTTCGGCAGTCATACGCAGTATTTT	CASSLFGSHTQYF
-	TRBV7-9	few	TRBJ1-5	TGTGCCAGCAGCTTATGGGACGATAATCAGCCCCAGCATTTT	CASSLWDDNQPQHF
-	TRBV20-1	many	TRBJ2-7	TGCAGTGCCTTAGGGGACTCCCAGGCGCACGAGCAGTACTTC	CSALGDSQAHEQYF
-	TRBV7-8	-	TRBJ1-4	TGTGCCAGCAGCCCCCCCCTTAGTACTACGGGGGAAAAACTGTTTTTT	CASSPPLSTTGEKLFF
-	TRBV27	few	TRBJ2-5	TGTGCCAGCTGGCCTGACTGGCGGTCAGAGACCCAGTACTTC	CASWPDWRSETQYF
-	TRBV28	-	TRBJ2-4	-	CASSFGPGGAGSENIQYF
-	TRBV10-3	few	TRBJ1-2	TGTGCCATCAGTCGACAGGAGACTAACTATGGCTACACCTTC	CAISRQETNYGYTF
-	TRBV7-7	-	TRBJ2-7	TGTGCCAGCAGCTTAAACCAACAATACGAGCAGTACTTC	CASSLNQQYEQYF
-	TRBV28	few	TRBJ2-1	TGTGCCAGCAGCCCTTACCTAGAGGGCTACAATGAGCAGTTCTTC	CASSPYLEGYNEQFF
-	TRBV5-1	-	TRBJ1-2	TGCGCCAGCAGCTTGTCCCAAACAACACCGGGAGGCTACACCTTC	CASSLSQTTPGGYTF